This is a list of T cell receptor beta chains from one sample in a study of molecular identifiers for immune sequencing clone quantification. Via MiXCR, TCRdb re-called the PCR reads, giving one row per CDR3 protein. This sample has more than 70,000 distinct CDR3 sequences, with around 20% found just once. Sequencing was performed on naive CD8+ T cells from blood, with Jurkat cell RNA spiked in. The receptor set was obtained from a human donor in good health. Some libraries in this study had Jurkat cell RNA spiked in. CDR3s include the opening cysteine and the closing phenylalanine or tryptophan. The D gene is left open where the match is weak. Only some rows state a clone size, as once, few, many or a class for expanded clones.

j_gene | abundance | len | v_gene | d_gene | CDR3aa | CDR3nt
TRBJ1-1 | many | 16 | TRBV15 | - | CATSRGGLHMNTEAFF | TGTGCCACCAGCAGAGGGGGACTGCATATGAACACTGAAGCTTTCTTT
TRBJ2-1 | - | 17 | TRBV23-1 | - | CASSPSKGRPVANEQFF | TGCGCCAGCAGTCCGTCCAAGGGACGCCCTGTCGCCAATGAGCAGTTCTTC
TRBJ2-7 | many | 14 | TRBV27 | - | CASRTTGRIYEQYF | TGTGCCAGCAGGACAACAGGGAGGATTTACGAGCAGTACTTC
TRBJ2-7 | - | 11 | TRBV27 | - | CASMGLYEQYF | TGTGCCAGCATGGGACTCTACGAGCAGTACTTC
TRBJ1-5 | many | 15 | TRBV15 | - | CATSRDLGRNQPQHF | TGTGCCACCAGCAGAGATCTGGGCAGAAATCAGCCCCAGCATTTT
TRBJ2-2 | many | 13 | TRBV12-3/TRBV12-4 | - | CASSSGGNWELFF | TGTGCCAGCAGTTCCGGGGGTAATTGGGAGCTGTTTTTT
TRBJ1-1 | - | 13 | TRBV6-5 | - | CASRLTENTEAFF | TGTGCCAGCAGATTGACAGAAAACACTGAAGCTTTCTTT
TRBJ1-1 | many | 15 | TRBV7-9 | - | CASSSSRTGWAEAFF | TGTGCCAGCAGCTCTAGTCGGACGGGATGGGCTGAAGCTTTCTTT
TRBJ2-7 | many | 12 | TRBV7-2 | - | CASSPSTYEQYF | TGTGCCAGCAGCCCGAGCACCTACGAGCAGTACTTC
TRBJ2-7 | - | 19 | TRBV11-2 | TRBD2 | CASSLAPGKLAENHYEQYF | TGTGCCAGCAGCTTAGCGCCCGGAAAACTAGCGGAGAATCACTACGAGCAGTACTTC
TRBJ1-1 | few | 16 | TRBV4-3 | - | CASSQDRGGGYTEAFF | TGCGCCAGCAGCCAAGATCGGGGAGGTGGATACACTGAAGCTTTCTTT
TRBJ2-1 | - | 19 | TRBV9 | TRBD1 | CASSVVSSAQGGSYNEQFF | TGTGCCAGCAGCGTAGTATCCTCTGCACAGGGGGGATCCTACAATGAGCAGTTCTTC
TRBJ1-1 | many | 14 | TRBV10-3 | - | CAISEQKANTEAFF | TGTGCCATCAGTGAGCAAAAGGCGAACACTGAAGCTTTCTTT
TRBJ1-6 | - | 14 | TRBV27 | - | CASSLPTMYSPLHF | TGTGCCAGCAGTCTACCCACGATGTATTCACCCCTCCACTTT
TRBJ2-7 | many | 11 | TRBV5-1 | - | CASRSGYEQYF | TGCGCCAGCAGGTCGGGCTACGAGCAGTACTTC
TRBJ2-1 | many | 14 | TRBV4-1 | - | CASSQQTGGSEQFF | TGCGCCAGCAGCCAACAAACGGGGGGCAGTGAGCAGTTCTTC
TRBJ2-7 | many | 15 | TRBV4-2 | - | CASSQGQSLSYEQYF | TGTGCCAGCAGCCAAGGACAGTCTTTGTCCTACGAGCAGTACTTC
TRBJ2-6 | - | 17 | TRBV7-9 | - | CASSSPGSEVGANVLTF | TGTGCCAGCAGTTCCCCCGGGAGCGAGGTGGGGGCCAACGTCCTGACTTTC
TRBJ2-3 | - | 15 | TRBV14 | - | CASNQDLRSTDTQYF | TGTGCCAGCAACCAAGATTTGCGTAGCACAGATACGCAGTATTTT
TRBJ2-5 | many | 11 | TRBV29-1 | - | CSDQRGETQYF | TGCAGCGACCAGAGGGGGGAGACCCAGTACTTC
TRBJ1-4 | many | 14 | TRBV7-9 | - | CASGNSATNEKLFF | TGTGCCAGCGGAAACAGTGCAACTAATGAAAAACTGTTTTTT
TRBJ2-3 | few | 14 | TRBV7-6 | - | CASSQGPYTDTQYF | TGTGCCAGCAGCCAGGGCCCCTACACAGATACGCAGTATTTT
TRBJ2-7 | few | 13 | TRBV27 | - | CASSFGDGYEQYF | TGTGCCAGCAGTTTTGGGGACGGCTACGAGCAGTACTTC
TRBJ2-7 | few | 15 | TRBV27 | - | CASSSGLQGVAEQYF | TGTGCCAGCAGTTCTGGCCTACAGGGTGTGGCCGAGCAGTACTTC
TRBJ2-7 | few | 14 | TRBV25-1 | TRBD1 | CASSEFQGADEQYF | TGTGCCAGCAGTGAATTTCAGGGGGCCGACGAGCAGTACTTC